Given below is one TCR beta chain in context. Its antigen remains unidentified. Subsets obtained from CD4+ cells comprised CD45RA+ naive and CD45RA-negative memory cells. CDR1 and CDR2 (germline): SGHRS, YFSETQ. The CDR3 runs 16 residues. V lost 0 bases and J lost 5; bases outside the gene matches: 6. This entry is derived from a study of shared clonotypes between healthy human individuals. The wider study: The study used three CD4 naive, three CD4 memory, two CD8 naive and one CD8 memory plate per donor. Regarding the study as a whole: Depth of sequencing was expected to influence donor clonotype sharing.

In replicate PCRs of sorted subsets, approximately 210 ng DNA, approximately 30,000 T cell genomes, was used. The protocol was immunoSEQ multiplex PCR, while the TCRdb copy is restricted to in-frame clones and leaves out a portion. The sample holds over 2 million clones, 90% to 95% seen once. Sequencing was done on a sample of naive CD4+ T cells sorted from blood. Subset meaning: CD45RA+ positively selected. The TCR was taken from a man between 18 and 29 years old in good health. The genes are TRBV5-1 and TRBJ1-1, with TRBD1 matching over 11 bases. Here the CDR3 reads CASSLDPGQGVTEAFF. In nucleotides, the CDR3 is TGCGCCAGCAGCTTGGATCCGGGACAGGGGGTTACTGAAGCTTTCTTT.